Shown below are 22 T cell receptor beta chains from a single sample sequenced in a study of blood T cell repertoires in COVID-19. This table comes from immunoSEQ multiplex PCR, and its TCRdb copy is limited to in-frame clones, with some not included. The sample has roughly 180,000 clones; 82% are singletons. Sequencing input: PBMCs or T cells enriched from blood (not recorded which). The receptors originated from a man aged 55 to 70 who had recovered from COVID-19.

The CDR3 loop reads CASSDATGGSLEKLFF. The CDR3 DNA reads TGTGCCAGCAGTGACGCTACAGGGGGGTCTCTTGAAAAACTGTTTTTT. This chain connects TRBV2 to TRBJ1-4; 8 positions match TRBD1. The germline gives CDR1 SNHLY, CDR2 FYNNEI. The CDR3 extends over 16 amino acids. V was pared by 3 bases and J by 7 bases, with 10 bases of the junction left unmatched.

The gene calls are TRBV7-2 and TRBJ2-1; possibly TRBD1 for D (5 bases). CDR3 length equals 14 residues. The germline gives CDR1 SGHTA, CDR2 FQGNSA. Trimming left V 0 bases short and J 7 bases short, with 10 bases between. In DNA, the CDR3 is TGTGCCAGCAGCTTAGCCCAGGGTAAGAATGAGCAGTTCTTC. Encoded protein: CASSLAQGKNEQFF. Variable domain in full (rest from reference TRBV7-2 and TRBJ2-1): GAGVSQSPSNKVTEKGKDVELRCDPISGHTALYWYRQSLGQGLEFLIYFQGNSAPDKSGLPSDRFSAERTGGSVSTLTIQRTQQEDSAVYLCASSLAQGKNEQFFGPGTRLTVL.

The chain is built from TRBV9 and TRBJ1-3; no definite D call. CDR3 size: 15 residues. The ends were cut back, 4 bases at V and 2 bases at J, with 13 bases in the middle. Germline V gene data show CDR1 as SGDLS and CDR2 as YYNGEE. As DNA, the CDR3 is TGTGCCAGCAGCCCCGGAGAGGGTCCTGGAAACACCATATATTTT. Amino acid sequence: CASSPGEGPGNTIYF.

As concerns this clone: Sequence at one end of the junction differs from germline and may be a read error. The chain carries TRBV7-3 and TRBJ1-2; D ambiguous. Germline loops: CDR1 SGHTA, CDR2 FQGTGA. This CDR3 region has 11 residues. The CDR3, as DNA: TGTGCCAGCAGCTTATTTCAGAGGCTGAACTTC. Residues: CASSLFQRLNF.

The V call is TRBV11-3, the J call TRBJ2-7; weak D call: TRBD2 (6 bases). The germline CDR1 and CDR2 sequences are SGHNT and YENEEA. This CDR3 spans 12 amino acids. V lost 4 bases, J lost 6 bases, and 10 bases lay in between. The CDR3: CASSSQGGEQYF. CDR3 bases: TGTGCCAGCAGCTCCCAGGGAGGCGAGCAGTACTTC.

This clone was observed once. This chain connects TRBV4-1 to TRBJ2-2; no clear D gene. V was shortened by 1 base and J by 5 bases, with 8 bases between the two germline ends. CDR3 length: 14 amino acids. Germline CDR1 and CDR2: MGHRA and YSYEKL. CDR3 sequence (DNA): TGCGCCAGCAGCCAAGGGTCGGTGACCGGGGAGCTGTTTTTT. Amino acid sequence: CASSQGSVTGELFF.

The rearrangement joins TRBV9 to TRBJ2-2; D might be TRBD1 (5 bases). Germline V CDR1 and CDR2: SGDLS, YYNGEE. CDR3 length: 19 amino acids. Trimming left V 2 bases short and J 2 bases short, with 22 bases between. CDR3: CASSVPTSGRVDNTGELFF. CDR3 coding DNA: TGTGCCAGCAGCGTTCCCACGAGTGGCAGGGTAGATAACACCGGGGAGCTGTTTTTT.

The chain combines TRBV7-2 with TRBJ1-5, with 12 bases lining up with TRBD1. The CDR3 covers 15 residues. Germline lookup yields CDR1 SGHTA and CDR2 FQGNSA. V trimming: 4 bases; J trimming: 5 bases; junction bases outside the gene matches: 3. CDR3 sequence: CASSSGTGGYQPQHF. Written as DNA, the CDR3 is TGTGCCAGCAGCTCCGGGACAGGGGGCTATCAGCCCCAGCATTTT.

The chain combines TRBV27 with TRBJ2-2; 8 nucleotides agree with TRBD2. This CDR3 is 17 amino acids long. With V trimmed by 6 bases and J by 4 bases, 13 bases remained unmatched. Germline lookup yields CDR1 MNHEY and CDR2 SMNVEV (reference sequence). CDR3 in amino acids: CASRPKGLAGGTGELFF. Written as DNA, the CDR3 is TGTGCCAGCAGACCAAAGGGGCTAGCGGGTGGCACCGGGGAGCTGTTTTTT.

The chain employs TRBV9 and TRBJ2-7; TRBD2 aligns across 8 bases. The CDR3 is 15 residues long. Germline assignment: CDR1 SGDLS and CDR2 YYNGEE. V shed 0 bases, J shed 2 bases, and the junction held 4 bases outside the gene matches. In DNA, the CDR3 is TGTGCCAGCAGCGTAGGAGATAGCGGGACCTACGAGCAGTACTTC. Translating gives CASSVGDSGTYEQYF.

The chain employs TRBV23-1 and TRBJ2-2; D unclear. TRBV23-1 is marked as an open reading frame, function uncertain. V gave up 1 base and J gave up 2 bases, with 8 bases separating them. The CDR3 has 15 amino acids. The CDR3 nucleotides read TGCGCCAGCAGTCAATTCCAGGAAAACACCGGGGAGCTGTTTTTT. Protein product: CASSQFQENTGELFF.

The V and J genes are TRBV5-5 and TRBJ1-1; 9 bases line up with TRBD1. Trimming at V came to 3 bases and at J to 4 bases, leaving 10 bases not matched to a gene. Germline CDR1 is SGHKS and CDR2 is YYEKEE (reference sequence). This CDR3 spans 16 amino acids. The CDR3 bases are TGTGCCAGCAGCTCATACAGGGGGCAGGGTACCACTGAAGCTTTCTTT. Protein product: CASSSYRGQGTTEAFF.

The chain combines TRBV7-3 with TRBJ2-3; 12 bases fit TRBD2. V was clipped by 5 bases and J by 13 bases; unmatched bases: 10. The CDR3 totals 14 residues. Looked up from germline, CDR1 is SGHTA and CDR2 is FQGTGA. The CDR3: CASSRRLAGDLKYF. The DNA of the CDR3 is TGTGCCAGCAGCCGCCGACTAGCGGGGGACCTCAAGTATTTT.

CDR3 sequence: CASWDSGNTEAFF. The CDR3 region has the DNA TGCGCCAGCTGGGACAGTGGGAACACTGAAGCTTTCTTT. The chain couples TRBV5-1 to TRBJ1-1, with TRBD1 identical over 7 bases. CDR1 is SGHRS, CDR2 YFSETQ, per germline. V shed 7 bases, J shed 1 base, and the junction held 4 bases outside the gene matches. CDR3 length: 13 residues.

This chain connects TRBV6-4 to TRBJ1-6, with D perhaps matching TRBD1 (6 bases). Germline V gene lookup returns CDR1 MRHNA and CDR2 SNTAGT. V lost 6 bases and J 6 bases, leaving 12 bases between the germline ends. There are 14 residues in the CDR3. CDR3 in amino acids: CASSFGQINSPLHF. The DNA of the CDR3 is TGTGCCAGCAGCTTCGGACAGATTAATTCACCCCTCCACTTT.

The CDR3 reads CASSRPGTAPYNEQFF. CDR3 coding DNA: TGTGCCAGCTCCCGTCCCGGGACAGCTCCCTACAATGAGCAGTTCTTC. The rearrangement uses TRBV18 and TRBJ2-1; the match to TRBD1 covers 7 bases. The V and J ends lost 6 bases and 2 bases, in that order; junction bases with no gene match: 10. The CDR3 consists of 16 residues. From germline, CDR1 is KGHSH and CDR2 LQKENI.

CDR3 coding DNA: TGTGCCAGCAGCTTAGGGACAGGGGGCGTGTATGGCTACACCTTC. Protein sequence: CASSLGTGGVYGYTF. The chain has TRBV7-6 and TRBJ1-2, with TRBD1 identical over 11 bases. Germline V gives CDR1 SGHVS, CDR2 FNYEAQ. This CDR3 comprises 15 residues. V dropped 1 base and J dropped 5; count of bases not matched to a gene: 3.

The rearrangement joins TRBV4-1 to TRBJ1-2; the match to TRBD1 covers 8 bases. J lost 4 bases, V lost 1 base, and 5 bases had no gene match. Germline CDR1 reads MGHRA; CDR2 reads YSYEKL. The CDR3 length is 15 residues. CDR3 DNA sequence: TGCGCCAGCAGCCAAGCGACAGGGGCCCCCTATGGCTACACCTTC. It is translated as CASSQATGAPYGYTF.

The chain carries TRBV7-9 and TRBJ1-4; D unresolved. From germline, CDR1 is SEHNR and CDR2 FQNEAQ (reference sequence). V lost 2 bases, J lost 4 bases, and 8 bases lay in between. CDR3 length: 14 amino acids. CDR3 nucleotides: TGTGCCAGCAGCTTATCTAAGAGTAATGAAAAACTGTTTTTT. As protein: CASSLSKSNEKLFF.

V and J are TRBV30 and TRBJ2-1; 9 nucleotides match TRBD2. V shed 2 bases and J 8 bases; nucleotides not matched to a gene: 10. This CDR3 contains 15 residues. Germline lookup yields CDR1 GTSNPN and CDR2 SVGIG (reference sequence). In nucleotides, the CDR3 is TGTGCCTGGAGTCCCACAGCGGGGGGTATCGATGAGCAGTTCTTC. Translating gives CAWSPTAGGIDEQFF. Full variable domain (missing parts from reference TRBV30 and TRBJ2-1): SQTIHQWPATLVQPVGSPLSLECTVEGTSNPNLYWYRQAAGRGLQLLFYSVGIGQISSEVPQNLSASRPQDRQFILSSKKLLLSDSGFYLCAWSPTAGGIDEQFFGPGTRLTVL.

The chain combines TRBV14 with TRBJ2-4; no reliable D call. The CDR3 sequence is 19 residues long. CDR1 is SGHDN and CDR2 is FVKESK in the germline V gene. Deletions cut 1 base from V and 0 bases from J, with 19 bases between. The CDR3 here is CASSQVRSAGDLAKNIQYF. In DNA form, the CDR3 reads TGTGCCAGCAGCCAAGTTCGGTCGGCCGGAGACTTAGCCAAAAACATTCAGTACTTC.

The chain is built from TRBV5-6 and TRBJ2-1; TRBD2 is a possible D gene (6 bases). Looked up from germline, CDR1 is SGHDT and CDR2 is YYEEEE. This CDR3 spans 14 amino acids. V was cut by 2 bases and J by 3 bases, with 9 bases left in between. CDR3 bases: TGTGCCAGCAGCTTCAACGGGGGCTACAATGAGCAGTTCTTC. As protein: CASSFNGGYNEQFF. The full variable domain, its missing parts supplied by reference TRBV5-6 and TRBJ2-1, is DAGVTQSPTHLIKTRGQQVTLRCSPKSGHDTVSWYQQALGQGPQFIFQYYEEEERQRGNFPDRFSGHQFPNYSSELNVNALLLGDSALYLCASSFNGGYNEQFFGPGTRLTVL.